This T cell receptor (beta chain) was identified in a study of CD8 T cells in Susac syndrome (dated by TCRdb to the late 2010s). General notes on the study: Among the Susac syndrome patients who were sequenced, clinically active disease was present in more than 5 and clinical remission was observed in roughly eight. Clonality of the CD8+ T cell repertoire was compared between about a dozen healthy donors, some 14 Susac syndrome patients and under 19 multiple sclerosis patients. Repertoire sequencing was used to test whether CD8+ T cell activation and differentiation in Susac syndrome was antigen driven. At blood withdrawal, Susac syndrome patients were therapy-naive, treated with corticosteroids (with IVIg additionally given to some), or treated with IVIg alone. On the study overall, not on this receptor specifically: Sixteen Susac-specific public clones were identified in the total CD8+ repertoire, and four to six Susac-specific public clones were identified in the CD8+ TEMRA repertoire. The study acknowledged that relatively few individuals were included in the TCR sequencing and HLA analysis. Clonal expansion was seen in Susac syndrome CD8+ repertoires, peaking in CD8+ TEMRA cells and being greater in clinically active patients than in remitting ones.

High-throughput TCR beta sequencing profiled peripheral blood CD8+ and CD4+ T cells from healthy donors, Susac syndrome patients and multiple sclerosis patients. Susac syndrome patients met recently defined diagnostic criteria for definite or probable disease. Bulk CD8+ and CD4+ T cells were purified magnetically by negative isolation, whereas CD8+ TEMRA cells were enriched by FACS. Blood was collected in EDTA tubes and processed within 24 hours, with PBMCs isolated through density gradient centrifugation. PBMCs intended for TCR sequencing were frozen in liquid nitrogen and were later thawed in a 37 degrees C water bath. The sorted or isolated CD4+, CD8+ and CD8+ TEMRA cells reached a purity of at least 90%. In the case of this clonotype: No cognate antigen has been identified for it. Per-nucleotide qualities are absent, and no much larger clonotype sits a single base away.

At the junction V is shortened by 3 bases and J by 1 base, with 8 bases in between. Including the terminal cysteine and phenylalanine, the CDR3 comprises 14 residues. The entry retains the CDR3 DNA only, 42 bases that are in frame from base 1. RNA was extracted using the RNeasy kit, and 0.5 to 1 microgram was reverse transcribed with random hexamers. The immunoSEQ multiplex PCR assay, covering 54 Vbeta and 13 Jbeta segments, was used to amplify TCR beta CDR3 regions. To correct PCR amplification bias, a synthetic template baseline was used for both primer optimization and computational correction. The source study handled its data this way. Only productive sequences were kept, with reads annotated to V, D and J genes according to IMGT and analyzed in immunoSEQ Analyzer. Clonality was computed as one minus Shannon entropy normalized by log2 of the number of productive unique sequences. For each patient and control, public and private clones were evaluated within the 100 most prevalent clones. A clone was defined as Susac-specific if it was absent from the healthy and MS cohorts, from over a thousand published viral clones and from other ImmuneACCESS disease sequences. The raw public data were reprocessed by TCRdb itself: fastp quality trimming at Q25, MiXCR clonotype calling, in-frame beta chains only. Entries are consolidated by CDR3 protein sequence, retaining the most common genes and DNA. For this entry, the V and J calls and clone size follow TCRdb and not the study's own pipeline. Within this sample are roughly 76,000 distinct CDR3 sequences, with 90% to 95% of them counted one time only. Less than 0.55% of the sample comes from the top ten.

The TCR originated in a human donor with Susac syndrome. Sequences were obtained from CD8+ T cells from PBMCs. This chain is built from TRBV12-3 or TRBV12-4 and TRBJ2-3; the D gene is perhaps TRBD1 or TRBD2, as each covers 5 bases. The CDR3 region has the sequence CASSFMGGTDTQYF. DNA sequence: TGTGCCAGCAGTTTTATGGGGGGCACAGATACGCAGTATTTT.